This T cell receptor (beta chain) was profiled in a study of control samples from healthy donors and cancer patients. The assay was immunoSEQ multiplex PCR, and TCRdb's table has in-frame clones only and misses some. The sample consists of around 140,000 clones, 80% to 95% of them appearing once. Specimen: blood. The sequence was collected from a man aged 18 to 30 in good health.

CDR3 loop: CASSQGGRTYNEQFF. The CDR3 DNA reads TGTGCCAGCAGCCAAGGAGGTCGAACCTACAATGAGCAGTTCTTC. V usage is TRBV4-2 and J usage is TRBJ2-1; D gene ambiguous. The CDR3 has 15 residues. Germline CDR1 LGHNA, CDR2 YNFKEQ. Deletions cut 1 base from V and 2 bases from J, with 9 bases between.